This TCR beta chain appears in the sequencing data of a study of regulatory T cells in long-lasting Graves disease. The CDR3 extends over 17 amino acids. Trimming at V came to 4 bases and at J to 6 bases, leaving 11 bases not matched to a gene. Per the germline V gene, CDR1 is MNHEY and CDR2 is SVGEGT. The TCR beta library used iRepertoire HTBI primers with Arm-PCR amplification of CDR3. TCRdb itself ran the multiplex PCR reads through MiXCR, one entry per CDR3 protein. The sample includes hundreds of thousands of distinct CDR3 sequences, roughly 15% of them seen just once. Time point indicated: newly diagnosed GD, antithyroid drugs for less than 3 months. RNA isolated from PBMCs was used to make the TCR library. The same data also contributed to another study, on T cells in Graves' hyperthyroidism and ophthalmopathy.

This chain connects TRBV6-2 or TRBV6-3 to TRBJ2-3; 12 nucleotides agree with TRBD2. The input for sequencing was peripheral blood mononuclear cells (PBMCs), taken at new diagnosis, from a patient treated with antithyroid drugs. The source of this sequence is a woman in her 30s with Graves disease. CDR3 region: CASSSILTSGRADTQYF. In DNA form, the CDR3 reads TGTGCCAGCAGTTCCATTCTGACTAGCGGGAGAGCGGATACGCAGTATTTT.